This entry lists 22 T cell receptor beta chains sequenced from one sample in a study of CD8 T cells in ankylosing spondylitis. In TCRdb, the 5' RACE reads were re-called with MiXCR into one record per CDR3 protein. The sample lists about 160,000 distinct CDR3 sequences; approximately 20% were seen once. The source material was blood, either unsorted or a sorted T cell fraction (not recorded which). The receptors shown here come from a male donor with ankylosing spondylitis or in good health (not recorded which).

This clonotype was found many times. The chain joins TRBV5-1 to TRBJ2-1; TRBD2 matches at 8 bases. The germline V gene has CDR1 SGHRS and CDR2 YFSETQ. Trimming took 3 bases from V and 3 from J; bases not matched to a gene: 5. CDR3 length equals 15 residues. The CDR3: CASSSSGGVYNEQFF. In DNA form, the CDR3 reads TGCGCCAGCAGCTCAAGCGGGGGCGTCTACAATGAGCAGTTCTTC.

The chain employs TRBV6-1 and TRBJ2-7, with D possibly TRBD2 on 6 matching bases. V dropped 3 bases and J dropped 4 bases, with 19 bases sitting between them. The CDR3 consists of 16 residues. CDR1 and CDR2 (germline): MNHNS, SASEGT. In nucleotides, the CDR3 is TGTGCCAGCAGTGATGTAATGGCGGGGTTTAAGTACGAGCAGTACTTC. Amino acids: CASSDVMAGFKYEQYF.

There are a few counts of this clonotype. The chain's CDR3 is CASSVGYNYEQYF. The DNA for the CDR3 is TGTGCCAGCAGCGTGGGTTACAACTACGAGCAGTACTTC. V gene TRBV2 combines with J gene TRBJ2-7; no definite D call. The CDR3 spans 13 residues. Germline loops: CDR1 SNHLY, CDR2 FYNNEI. The germline V and J ends were trimmed by 6 bases and 3 bases, with 12 bases remaining between them.

This clonotype occurred many times. V is TRBV4-1 and J is TRBJ2-1; 7 positions match TRBD2. This CDR3 contains 17 residues. V lost 0 bases, J lost 2 bases, and 7 bases stayed unmatched. Germline-derived CDR1 and CDR2 are MGHRA and YSYEKL. CDR3 region: CASSQDPASGAYNEQFF. CDR3 sequence (DNA): TGCGCCAGCAGCCAAGATCCGGCTAGCGGAGCCTACAATGAGCAGTTCTTC.

This clonotype was observed many times. The chain links TRBV6-4 to TRBJ2-5; D uncertain. CDR1 and CDR2 from the germline V gene are MRHNA and SNTAGT. This CDR3 is 13 amino acids long. V lost 5 bases and J lost 1, with 8 bases in between. The CDR3 DNA is TGTGCCAGCAGTTACACCTTCCAAGAGACCCAGTACTTC. It specifies CASSYTFQETQYF.

The V gene is TRBV5-1, the J gene TRBJ2-3; 9 bases agree with TRBD1. V was pared by 4 bases and J by 4 bases, with 10 bases of the junction left unmatched. Germline V gives CDR1 SGHRS, CDR2 YFSETQ. The CDR3 has 16 residues. CDR3 region: CASSNGDRERPDTQYF. The CDR3 region has the DNA TGCGCCAGCAGCAACGGGGACAGGGAGAGGCCAGATACGCAGTATTTT.

As to this clonotype: Being one base from a much bigger clone, this may be a read error. This chain connects TRBV29-1 to TRBJ1-1; TRBD1 might be the D (6 bases). Germline values: CDR1 SQVTM, CDR2 ANQGSEA. This CDR3 is built from 13 residues. Here the CDR3 reads CSAKQGRNTVAFF. For the CDR3, the DNA is TGCAGCGCCAAACAGGGTAGGAACACTGTAGCTTTCTTT.

This clonotype has a count of ten or more. This rearrangement joins TRBV12-3 or TRBV12-4 to TRBJ1-2; the match to TRBD1 covers 7 bases. V gave up 1 base and J gave up 8 bases; unmatched junction bases: 4. The CDR3 is 13 amino acids. The CDR3 reads CASSLGQGGGYTF. CDR3 DNA: TGTGCCAGCAGTTTAGGACAGGGTGGCGGCTACACCTTC.

This clonotype has just a few counts. The chain joins TRBV19 to TRBJ2-1, with D possibly being TRBD2 (6 bases). V shed 2 bases and J shed 0 bases, with 11 bases lying between them. The CDR3 is made up of 16 amino acids. The germline V gene has CDR1 LNHDA and CDR2 SQIVND (reference sequence). CDR3 residues: CASSIFRGASYNEQFF. In nucleotides, the CDR3 is TGTGCCAGTAGTATATTTCGCGGGGCCTCCTACAATGAGCAGTTCTTC.

This clonotype showed up many times. The rearrangement joins TRBV5-1 to TRBJ1-1; D is ambiguous. CDR1 is SGHRS, CDR2 YFSETQ, per germline. The CDR3 totals 15 residues. V shed 5 bases and J shed 1 base, with 15 bases lying between them. CDR3 region: CASRETVPSNTEAFF. CDR3 nucleotides: TGCGCCAGCAGAGAGACCGTCCCCTCGAACACTGAAGCTTTCTTT.

CDR3 sequence (DNA): TGTGCCATCAGTGGGGGGAACAGGGGGTACACTGAAGCTTTCTTT. Translation: CAISGGNRGYTEAFF. The V call is TRBV10-3, the J call TRBJ1-1, with 8 bases that match TRBD1. The CDR3 is 15 residues long. V was clipped by 4 bases and J by 3 bases; unmatched bases: 7. CDR1 and CDR2 from the germline V gene are ENHRY and SYGVKD.

This clonotype turned up a few times. The rearrangement uses TRBV27 and TRBJ2-7; D gene ambiguous. The CDR3 sequence is 14 residues long. The ends were cut back, 5 bases at V and 1 base at J, with 12 bases in the middle. Germline V CDR1 and CDR2: MNHEY, SMNVEV (reference sequence). The CDR3, as DNA: TGTGCCAGCAGTCATCCTTCAGCGTCCTACGAGCAGTACTTC. Translated, it gives CASSHPSASYEQYF.

The count of this clonotype is one. V usage is TRBV7-3 and J usage is TRBJ2-2; no clear D gene. The CDR3 has 14 amino acids. Trimming took off 2 bases at V and 5 bases at J, with 9 bases between the two ends. Looked up from germline, CDR1 is SGHTA and CDR2 is FQGTGA. CDR3 sequence: CASSLWAETGELFF. The CDR3 nucleotides read TGTGCCAGCAGCTTATGGGCCGAGACCGGGGAGCTGTTTTTT.

With regard to this clonotype: A much larger clone differs from this one at a single base, so this may be a read error. The CDR3 region has the DNA TGTACCAGCAGTTCGCGGGTAGAGGGAGAAAAACTGTTTTTT. This encodes CTSSSRVEGEKLFF. The chain employs TRBV12-3 or TRBV12-4 and TRBJ1-4; D gene uncertain. This CDR3 is built from 14 residues.

This clonotype appeared many times. The chain recombines TRBV20-1 with TRBJ1-5; weak D call: TRBD1 (5 bases). Germline lookup yields CDR1 DFQATT and CDR2 SNEGSKA (reference sequence). Trimming stripped 3 bases from V and 5 bases from J, with 14 bases between. The CDR3 length is 14 residues. CDR3 nucleotides: TGCAGTGCTAGCGGGGCAGGGAGAGATCAGCCCCAGCATTTT. Translating gives CSASGAGRDQPQHF.

This clonotype has at least ten counts. The chain uses TRBV5-4 and TRBJ1-5; tentative D call: TRBD1 (5 bases). The CDR3 covers 13 residues. Germline V gene lookup returns CDR1 SGHNT and CDR2 YYREEE (reference sequence). V dropped 0 bases and J dropped 7 bases, with 8 bases sitting between them. DNA for the CDR3: TGTGCCAGCAGCTTGGATCCAGGGCAGCCCCAGCATTTT. Encoded protein: CASSLDPGQPQHF.

This clonotype was seen a handful of times. CDR3 nucleotides: TGTGCCAGCAGTTTAGGGCGGGAGAGTACCGGGGAGCTGTTTTTT. Translating gives CASSLGRESTGELFF. The rearrangement joins TRBV12-3 or TRBV12-4 to TRBJ2-2; 7 bases match TRBD2. J gave up 5 bases and V 1 base, and 4 bases lay outside the gene matches. The CDR3 totals 15 residues.

This clonotype was counted many times. This chain joins TRBV20-1 and TRBJ2-3; TRBD2 matches at 12 bases. The CDR3 spans 14 residues. Germline CDR1 reads DFQATT; CDR2 reads SNEGSKA (reference sequence). V shed 6 bases and J 0 bases; nucleotides not matched to a gene: 1. CDR3 nucleotides: TGCAGTGCCGGGACTAGCGGGAGCACAGATACGCAGTATTTT. Translating it yields CSAGTSGSTDTQYF.

This clonotype was detected many times. The V gene is TRBV28, the J gene TRBJ2-1; D is unresolved. Per the germline V gene, CDR1 is MDHEN and CDR2 is SYDVKM. V lost 2 bases and J 9 bases, leaving 8 bases between the germline ends. This CDR3 contains 12 residues. DNA of the CDR3: TGTGCCAGCAGTTTACCATTTTCTGAGCAGTTCTTC. Translation gives CASSLPFSEQFF. Complete variable domain (other parts from reference TRBV28 and TRBJ2-1): DVKVTQSSRYLVKRTGEKVFLECVQDMDHENMFWYRQDPGLGLRLIYFSYDVKMKEKGDIPEGYSVSREKKERFSLILESASTNQTSMYLCASSLPFSEQFFGPGTRLTVL.

The V gene is TRBV5-1, the J gene TRBJ1-5; 12 positions match TRBD1. Germline CDR1 is SGHRS and CDR2 is YFSETQ. The CDR3 spans 14 residues. Losses at the gene ends were 6 bases for V and 8 bases for J; bases not matched to a gene: 6. The chain's CDR3 is CASKTGTGGEPQHF. For the CDR3, the DNA is TGCGCCAGCAAGACCGGGACAGGGGGCGAGCCCCAGCATTTT.

This clonotype was seen ten or more times. The genes are TRBV5-1 and TRBJ2-2, with D tentatively TRBD1 or TRBD2 (5 bases each). The CDR3 is 15 amino acids. Trimming took off 0 bases at V and 7 bases at J, with 13 bases between the two ends. The V gene's germline CDR1 is SGHRS and CDR2 YFSETQ. In DNA form, the CDR3 reads TGCGCCAGCAGCTTGGTGGGACCCGAGCTCGGGGAGCTGTTTTTT. Amino acid sequence: CASSLVGPELGELFF.

Ten or more counts support this clonotype. V gene TRBV5-8 combines with J gene TRBJ2-1; the match to TRBD1 covers 7 bases. CDR3 length: 16 residues. CDR1 is SGHTS and CDR2 is YDEGEE in the germline V gene. V lost 1 base, J lost 3 bases, and 7 bases stayed unmatched. CDR3 sequence: CASSLFGTVIYNEQFF. The CDR3, as DNA: TGTGCCAGCAGCTTGTTTGGGACAGTAATCTACAATGAGCAGTTCTTC.